This T cell receptor (beta chain) was observed in a study of T cell repertoires in cytomegalovirus infection. TCRdb analysed the reads with MiXCR anew, one entry per CDR3 protein. This sample has about 830,000 distinct CDR3 sequences, with roughly 33% found just once. This clonotype was seen a few times. Its matching antigen is unknown. The sequences come from cultured CD8+ T cells from PBMCs, collected from culture after CMV antigen stimulation. The TCR comes from a human donor in good health (CMV status not recorded). Some clones in this sample may be carry-over from other donors' samples.

CDR3 sequence reads: CASSLSDRYNEQFF. The CDR3 nucleotides are TGTGCCAGCAGTTTATCGGACAGGTACAATGAGCAGTTCTTC. The chain links TRBV27 to TRBJ2-1; 7 bases align to TRBD1. Germline V gene sequence: CDR1 MNHEY, CDR2 SMNVEV (reference sequence). This CDR3 is built from 14 residues. The J segment lost 4 bases and the V segment lost 0 bases, leaving 0 bases of the junction unmatched.